These T cell receptor beta chains were read from a single sample in a study of shared clonotypes between healthy human individuals. Assay used: immunoSEQ multiplex PCR; TCRdb lists only in-frame clones, some missing. The sample lists roughly 2 million clones; nearly 97% were seen once. The specimen sequenced was naive CD4+ T cells sorted from blood. The receptors were gathered from a young man in good health. CDR3s include the opening cysteine and the closing phenylalanine or tryptophan. The order of the fields is V gene, clone size, D gene, J gene, CDR3 DNA, CDR3 protein. D genes are given only for firm matches. The size of a clone is reported for some rows only, either as once, few or many, or as a class for expanded clones.

>TRBV6-5|-|-|TRBJ1-6
TGTGCCAGCAGTTACGACGGCAGCTATTCACCCCTCCACTTT
CASSYDGSYSPLHF
>TRBV5-4|-|-|TRBJ2-7
TGTGCCAGCAGCCCGGACCCTACCTACGAGCAGTACTTC
CASSPDPTYEQYF
>TRBV12-5|-|TRBD2|TRBJ2-7
TGTGCTAGTGGTTTGGTATACGCGGCGGGAGGGTCCTACGAGCAGTACTTC
CASGLVYAAGGSYEQYF
>TRBV2|-|-|TRBJ1-2
TGTGCCAGCAGTCTTTCAGGAGCTAACTATGGCTACACCTTC
CASSLSGANYGYTF
>TRBV9|-|TRBD1|TRBJ1-3
TGTGCCAGCAGCGGGGGGACAGGCACTGGAAACACCATATATTTT
CASSGGTGTGNTIYF
>TRBV2|-|-|TRBJ1-1
TGTGCCAGCAGCCTGGATAAGGGGGTGAACACTGAAGCTTTCTTT
CASSLDKGVNTEAFF
>TRBV19|-|-|TRBJ1-5
TGTGCCAGTAGTAACCGACAGCCAAATCAGCCCCAGCATTTT
CASSNRQPNQPQHF
>TRBV30|-|TRBD2|TRBJ2-1
TGTGCCTGGAGAAGAGCGGGGGGGTTCGATGAGCAGTTCTTC
CAWRRAGGFDEQFF
>TRBV6-6|-|-|TRBJ2-7
TGTGCCAGCTCCTACGCGGGCTCCTACGAGCAGTACTTC
CASSYAGSYEQYF
>TRBV6-1|-|TRBD1|TRBJ2-7
TGTGCCAGCACCTCGGGACAGGGCACCTACGAGCAGTACTTC
CASTSGQGTYEQYF
>TRBV6-5|once|-|TRBJ2-2
TGTGCCAGCAGTTCTCCCGGGGAGCTGTTTTTT
CASSSPGELFF
>TRBV4-2|-|TRBD1|TRBJ2-7
TGTGCCAGCAGCCAATTTGAGACCCCGGGACAGGGGAATTACGAGCAGTACTTC
CASSQFETPGQGNYEQYF
>TRBV20-1|-|-|TRBJ1-2
TGCAGTGTGGCCGGGGAAACCTTC
CSVAGETF
>TRBV10-3|-|TRBD2|TRBJ2-2
TGTGCCATCAGACTAGCGGGAAACACCGGGGAGCTGTTTTTT
CAIRLAGNTGELFF
>TRBV7-8|-|TRBD1|TRBJ1-4
TGTGCCAGCAGCCGGACAGGGTTTGGGACTAATGAAAAACTGTTTTTT
CASSRTGFGTNEKLFF
>TRBV7-9|-|TRBD1|TRBJ2-7
TGTGCCAGCAGCTTAGCGGGACAGAGGAGCTCCTACGAGCAGTACTTC
CASSLAGQRSSYEQYF
>TRBV6-5|-|-|TRBJ1-2
TGTGCCAGCAGTTACGACGGAGGGAGAGGGCAGCTGACCTTC
CASSYDGGRGQLTF
>TRBV6-5|-|TRBD2|TRBJ2-1
TGTGCCAGCAGACTAGCGGGAGCTGAGCAGTTCTTC
CASRLAGAEQFF
>TRBV7-2|-|TRBD2|TRBJ2-1
TGTGCCAGCAGCCCCGGGGGGGGTTTTATCCGGGACAATGAGCAGTTCTTC
CASSPGGGFIRDNEQFF
>TRBV9|-|-|TRBJ1-1
TGTGCCAGCAGCGTAACTGGGAACACTGAAGCTTTCTTT
CASSVTGNTEAFF
>TRBV7-2|-|TRBD1|TRBJ1-2
TGTGCCAGCAGCCCTGCCCGGGACAGGGGTTATCTCTACACCTTC
CASSPARDRGYLYTF
>TRBV5-1|-|-|TRBJ2-1
TGCGCCAGCAGCTTGATACGCGGCAATGAGCAGTTCTTC
CASSLIRGNEQFF
>TRBV5-1|-|TRBD2|TRBJ2-1
TGCGCCTCCCGCTCGGGCGGGAGGGCCTACAATGAGCAGTTCTTC
CASRSGGRAYNEQFF
>TRBV5-1|few|-|TRBJ1-6
TGCGCCAGCAGCTTGGACAGCAGAACATCACCCCTCCACTTT
CASSLDSRTSPLHF
>TRBV28|once|-|TRBJ1-3
TGTGCCAGCAGTTTGAACCTGAGAAACACCATATATTTT
CASSLNLRNTIYF
>TRBV7-9|-|-|TRBJ1-1
TGTGCCAGCAGCTTATTCCAATCGGACACTGAAGCTTTCTTT
CASSLFQSDTEAFF
>TRBV5-1|-|-|TRBJ2-7
TGCGCCAGCAGCACGGCTTCTCCAAGGACAGCAGGGGTCGAGCAGTACTTC
CASSTASPRTAGVEQYF
>TRBV6-5|-|-|TRBJ1-6
TGTGCCAGCAGCCGGGGGGAAGACGGGGAATCACCCCTCCACTTT
CASSRGEDGESPLHF
>TRBV7-9|-|-|TRBJ1-2
TGTGCCAGCAGCTTAGAGGTATATGGCTACACCTTC
CASSLEVYGYTF
>TRBV7-8|-|-|TRBJ2-7
TGTGCCAGCAGCTTAGACCTCGTTGTGAGGGAGCAGTACTTC
CASSLDLVVREQYF
>TRBV7-2|-|-|TRBJ1-3
TGTGCCAGCAGCTTAGAATTCTCTGGAAACACCATATATTTT
CASSLEFSGNTIYF
>TRBV10-3|-|-|TRBJ2-1
TGTGCCATCGGGGAAGGGTCTTCCGTCTACAATGAGCAGTTCTTC
CAIGEGSSVYNEQFF
>TRBV7-2|-|-|TRBJ2-7
TGTGCCAGCAGCCGGGGGGCGAACTACGAGCAGTACTTC
CASSRGANYEQYF
>TRBV4-2|-|-|TRBJ1-2
TGTGCCAGCAGCCAAGATTTCAGGGACCTTGGAGGCTACACCTTC
CASSQDFRDLGGYTF
>TRBV30|-|-|TRBJ2-4
TGTGCCTGGGGGACGCGAAACATTCAGTACTTC
CAWGTRNIQYF
>TRBV10-3|-|TRBD1|TRBJ1-1
TGTGCCATCAGGGGGACAGGGGGCTCGAACACTGAAGCTTTCTTT
CAIRGTGGSNTEAFF
>TRBV7-9|-|-|TRBJ1-3
TGTGCCAGCAGCCGAGTCTGGGACATGGGATTAAACACCATATATTTT
CASSRVWDMGLNTIYF
>TRBV9|-|-|TRBJ2-5
TGTGCCAGCAGCGCCCACGTGACAGAGACCCAGTACTTC
CASSAHVTETQYF
>TRBV27|-|-|TRBJ2-1
TGTGCCAGCAGTTTGGAGGAGGGCCGCTACAATGAGCAGTTCTTC
CASSLEEGRYNEQFF